The T cell receptor (beta chain) under discussion was sequenced for a study of PD-1 blockade in classical Hodgkin lymphoma. Trimming cost V 5 bases and J 2 bases, with 6 bases left between them. CDR1 MNHNY and CDR2 SVGAGI come from the germline V gene (reference sequence). The CDR3 consists of 12 residues. Study outcomes and limitations: The authors excluded patients who started nivolumab under 1 year after ASCT. With CD4+ cells, TCR diversity rose significantly by C4D1, but not with CD8+ cells. Healthy donors reportedly exceeded newly diagnosed patients in baseline TCR diversity.

The patients all showed relapse after autologous stem cell transplantation, while their brentuximab vedotin exposure varied. Best outcomes ranged across complete response, partial response and progressive disease. Comments on this clone: What it binds is unknown.

Method: immunoSEQ multiplex PCR; TCRdb's copy keeps in-frame clones and lacks some. The sample contains 15,000 or so clones, around 83% of which appear only once. Sequencing was performed on peripheral blood mononuclear cells (PBMCs), taken before the second cycle of nivolumab. This chain joins TRBV6-6 and TRBJ1-2, with D hard to call. This TCR came from a human donor with classical Hodgkin lymphoma. CDR3 nucleotides: TGTGCCAGCAGTCCCGACAACTATGGCTACACCTTC. Amino acid sequence: CASSPDNYGYTF.